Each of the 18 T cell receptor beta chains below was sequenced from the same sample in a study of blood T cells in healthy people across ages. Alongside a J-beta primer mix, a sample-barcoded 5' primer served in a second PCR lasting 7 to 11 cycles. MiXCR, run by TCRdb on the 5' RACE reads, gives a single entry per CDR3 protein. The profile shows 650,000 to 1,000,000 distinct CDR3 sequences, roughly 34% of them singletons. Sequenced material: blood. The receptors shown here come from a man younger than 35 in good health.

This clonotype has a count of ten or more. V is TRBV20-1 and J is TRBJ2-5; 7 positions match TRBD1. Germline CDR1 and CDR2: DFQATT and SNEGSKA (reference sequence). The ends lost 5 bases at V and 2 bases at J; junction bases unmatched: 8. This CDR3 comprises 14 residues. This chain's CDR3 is CSAENGQEQETQYF. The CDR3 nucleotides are TGCAGTGCTGAGAACGGACAGGAACAAGAGACCCAGTACTTC.

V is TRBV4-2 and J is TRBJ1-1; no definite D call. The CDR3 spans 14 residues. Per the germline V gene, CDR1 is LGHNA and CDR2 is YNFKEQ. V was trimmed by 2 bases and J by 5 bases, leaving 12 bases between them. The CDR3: CASSQSLGKTEAFF. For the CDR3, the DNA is TGTGCCAGCAGCCAAAGCCTAGGGAAGACTGAAGCTTTCTTT.

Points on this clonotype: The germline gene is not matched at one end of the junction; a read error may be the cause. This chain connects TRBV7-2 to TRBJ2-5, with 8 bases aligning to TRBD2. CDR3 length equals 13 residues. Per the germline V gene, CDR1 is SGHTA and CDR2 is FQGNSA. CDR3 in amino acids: CASSPGLVGTQYF. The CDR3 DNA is TGCGCCAGCAGCCCGGGACTAGTGGGGACCCAGTACTTC.

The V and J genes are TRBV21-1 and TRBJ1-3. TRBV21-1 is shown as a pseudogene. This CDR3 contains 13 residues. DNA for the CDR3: TGTGCCAGCAGCAAAGACGAGGGAAACACCATATATTTT. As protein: CASSKDEGNTIYF.

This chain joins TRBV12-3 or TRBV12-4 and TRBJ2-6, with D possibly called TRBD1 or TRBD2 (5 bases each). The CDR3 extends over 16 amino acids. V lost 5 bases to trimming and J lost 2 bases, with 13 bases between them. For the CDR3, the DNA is TGTGCCAGCAGTCCCAACCGGGACCCTGGGGCCAACGTCCTGACTTTC. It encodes CASSPNRDPGANVLTF.

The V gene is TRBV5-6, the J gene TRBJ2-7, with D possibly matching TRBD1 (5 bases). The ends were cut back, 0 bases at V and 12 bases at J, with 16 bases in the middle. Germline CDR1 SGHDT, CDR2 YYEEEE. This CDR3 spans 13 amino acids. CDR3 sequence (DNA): TGTGCCAGCAGCTTGGTAGGGGAAGAGACCCGGTACTTC. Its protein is CASSLVGEETRYF.

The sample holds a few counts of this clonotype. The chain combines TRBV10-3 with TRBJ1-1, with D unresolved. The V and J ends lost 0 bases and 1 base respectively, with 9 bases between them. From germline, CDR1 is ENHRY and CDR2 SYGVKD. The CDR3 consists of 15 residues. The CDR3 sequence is CAISESPLPNTEAFF. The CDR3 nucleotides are TGTGCCATCAGTGAGTCCCCCTTACCGAACACTGAAGCTTTCTTT.

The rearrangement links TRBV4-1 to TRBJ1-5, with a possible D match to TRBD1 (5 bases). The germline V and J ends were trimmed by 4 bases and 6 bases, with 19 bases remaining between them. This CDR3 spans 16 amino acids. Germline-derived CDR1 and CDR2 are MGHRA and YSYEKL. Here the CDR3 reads CASSLAGQRWGQPQHF. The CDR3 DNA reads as TGCGCCAGCAGCCTGGCGGGGCAGAGATGGGGTCAGCCCCAGCATTTT.

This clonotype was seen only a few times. The CDR3: CSARNPWAGGQNEQFF. CDR3 in DNA: TGCAGTGCGCGTAACCCATGGGCGGGGGGGCAGAATGAGCAGTTCTTC. V gene TRBV20-1 combines with J gene TRBJ2-1; TRBD2 agrees at 9 bases. In germline, CDR1 is DFQATT, CDR2 SNEGSKA (reference sequence). The CDR3 loop spans 16 amino acids. V dropped 6 bases and J dropped 7; count of bases not matched to a gene: 16.

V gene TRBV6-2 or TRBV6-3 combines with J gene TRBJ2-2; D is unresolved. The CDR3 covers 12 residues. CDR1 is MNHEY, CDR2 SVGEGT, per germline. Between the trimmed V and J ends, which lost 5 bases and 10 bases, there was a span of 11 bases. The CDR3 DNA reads TGTGCCAGCAGTCCCCTGGCCGAGGAGCTGTTTTTT. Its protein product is CASSPLAEELFF.

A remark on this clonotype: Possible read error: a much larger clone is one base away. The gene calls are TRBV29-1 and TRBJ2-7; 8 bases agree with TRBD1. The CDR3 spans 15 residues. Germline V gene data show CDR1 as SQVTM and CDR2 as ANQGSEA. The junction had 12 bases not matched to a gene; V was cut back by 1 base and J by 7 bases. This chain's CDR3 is CSVEVPGGYYNEQYF. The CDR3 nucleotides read TGCAGCGTTGAAGTTCCAGGGGGCTACTACAATGAGCAGTACTTC.

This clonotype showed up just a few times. The CDR3 reads CAISEPGQANTEAFF. CDR3 bases: TGTGCCATCAGTGAGCCGGGGCAGGCGAACACTGAAGCTTTCTTT. The J gene is TRBJ1-1, the V gene TRBV10-3; D is possibly TRBD1 (5 bases). Germline values: CDR1 ENHRY, CDR2 SYGVKD. Trimming stripped 2 bases from V and 1 base from J, with 11 bases between. This CDR3 comprises 15 residues.

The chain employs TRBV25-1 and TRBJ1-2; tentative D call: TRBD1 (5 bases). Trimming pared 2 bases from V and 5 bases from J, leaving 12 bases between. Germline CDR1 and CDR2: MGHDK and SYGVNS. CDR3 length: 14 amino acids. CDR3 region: CASSEGLGGYGYTF. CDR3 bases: TGTGCCAGCAGTGAAGGTCTGGGGGGGTATGGCTACACCTTC.

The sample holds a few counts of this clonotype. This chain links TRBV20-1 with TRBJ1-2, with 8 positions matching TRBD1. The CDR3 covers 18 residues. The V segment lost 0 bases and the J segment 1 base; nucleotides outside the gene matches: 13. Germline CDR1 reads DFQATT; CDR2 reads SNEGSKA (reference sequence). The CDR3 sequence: CSARDRLSRTGINYGYTF. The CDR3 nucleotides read TGCAGTGCTAGAGATCGGCTTAGCCGGACAGGGATTAACTATGGCTACACCTTC.

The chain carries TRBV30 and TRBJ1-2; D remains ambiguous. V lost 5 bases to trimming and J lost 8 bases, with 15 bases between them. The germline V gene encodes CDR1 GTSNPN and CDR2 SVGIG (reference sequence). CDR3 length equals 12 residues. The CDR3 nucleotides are TGTGCCTGGGCAAACCTAAGGTCCGGCTACACCTTC. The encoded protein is CAWANLRSGYTF.

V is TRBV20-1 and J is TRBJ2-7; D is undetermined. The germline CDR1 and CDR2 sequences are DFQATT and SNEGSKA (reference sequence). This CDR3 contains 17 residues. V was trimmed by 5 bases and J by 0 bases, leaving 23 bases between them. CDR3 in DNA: TGCAGTGCTTCCATCCTTACCACCGACCAGAGCTCCTACGAGCAGTACTTC. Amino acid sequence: CSASILTTDQSSYEQYF.

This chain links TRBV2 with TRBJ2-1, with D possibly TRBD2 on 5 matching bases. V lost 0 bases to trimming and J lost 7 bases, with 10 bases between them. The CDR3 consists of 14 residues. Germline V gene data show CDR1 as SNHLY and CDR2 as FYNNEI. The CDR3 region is CASSEALSGNEQFF. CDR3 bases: TGTGCCAGCAGTGAAGCTCTCTCGGGGAATGAGCAGTTCTTC. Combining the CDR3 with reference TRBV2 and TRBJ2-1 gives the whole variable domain EPEVTQTPSHQVTQMGQEVILRCVPISNHLYFYWYRQILGQKVEFLVSFYNNEISEKSEIFDDQFSVERPDGSNFTLKIRSTKLEDSAMYFCASSEALSGNEQFFGPGTRLTVL.

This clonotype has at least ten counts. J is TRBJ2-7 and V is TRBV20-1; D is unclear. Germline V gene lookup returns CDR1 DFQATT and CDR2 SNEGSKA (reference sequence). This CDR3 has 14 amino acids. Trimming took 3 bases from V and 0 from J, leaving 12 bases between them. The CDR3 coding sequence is TGCAGTGCTAGTGGGGTTACCAACTCCTACGAGCAGTACTTC. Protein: CSASGVTNSYEQYF.